The rows below give T cell receptor beta chains drawn from one sample of a study of T cell responses to AZD1222 COVID-19 vaccine. Profiling relied on immunoSEQ multiplex PCR, and the TCRdb table lists in-frame clones only, not all of them. The sample consists of 100,000 to 150,000 clones, around 87% of them appearing once. The sample in question was peripheral blood, obtained on day 0 of AZD1222 vaccination. These receptor sequences come from an adult in good health. Each CDR3 is given with its conserved first and last residue. The D gene is left open where the match is weak. Rows may omit the clone size; those that give it use once, few, many or a size class.

V	J	D	size	CDR3	DNA
TRBV4-1	TRBJ1-1	TRBD1	-	CASSPTEGQGAMNTEAFF	TGCGCCAGCAGCCCTACGGAGGGACAGGGGGCAATGAACACTGAAGCTTTCTTT
TRBV5-4	TRBJ2-2	TRBD2	once	CASSLTSGQNTGELFF	TGTGCCAGCAGCCTCACTAGCGGGCAGAACACCGGGGAGCTGTTTTTT
TRBV5-1	TRBJ2-5	-	-	CASSLGSGETQYF	TGCGCCAGCAGCCTCGGGTCGGGAGAGACCCAGTACTTC
TRBV7-2	TRBJ2-7	-	-	CASSQLGQSYEQYF	TGTGCCAGCAGCCAGCTGGGACAATCCTACGAGCAGTACTTC
TRBV7-6	TRBJ1-2	-	once	CASSYGAINGAVYYGYTF	TGTGCCAGCAGCTACGGGGCAATTAATGGCGCCGTATACTATGGCTACACCTTC
TRBV9	TRBJ2-2	TRBD2	-	CASSWGGVATGELFF	TGTGCCAGCAGCTGGGGAGGGGTTGCCACCGGGGAGCTGTTTTTT
TRBV7-9	TRBJ1-2	-	-	CASSLVTGGYTF	TGTGCCAGCAGCTTAGTCACAGGAGGCTACACCTTC
TRBV18	TRBJ1-1	-	-	CASSPPGLLGEAFF	TGTGCCAGCTCACCACCAGGACTCTTGGGTGAAGCTTTCTTT
TRBV12-3/TRBV12-4	TRBJ1-2	-	-	CASSLNLQGYTF	TGTGCCAGCAGTTTAAACTTGCAGGGCTACACCTTC
TRBV7-9	TRBJ2-7	TRBD1	medium-sized	CASSGTGSYEQYF	TGTGCCAGCAGCGGGACAGGGTCCTACGAGCAGTACTTC
TRBV5-6	TRBJ2-7	TRBD1	-	CASSSPGTANEQYF	TGTGCCAGCAGCTCCCCCGGGACAGCCAACGAGCAGTACTTC
TRBV5-1	TRBJ2-7	-	once	CASSWLDVTYEQYF	TGCGCCAGCAGCTGGCTGGACGTCACCTACGAGCAGTACTTC
TRBV5-6	TRBJ2-7	-	-	CASSLVGSGEQYF	TGTGCCAGCAGCTTGGTTGGGTCTGGCGAGCAGTACTTC
TRBV4-2	TRBJ2-7	-	-	CASSQDKIGGPYEQYF	TGTGCCAGCAGCCAAGATAAAATAGGGGGGCCCTACGAGCAGTACTTC
TRBV5-1	TRBJ1-2	-	-	CASRQSRTPGLGYTF	TGCGCCAGCCGTCAAAGCAGGACCCCTGGCCTTGGCTACACCTTC
TRBV7-2	TRBJ2-1	TRBD2	-	CASSLDGRALNEQFF	TGTGCCAGCAGCTTAGACGGGAGGGCCCTCAATGAGCAGTTCTTC